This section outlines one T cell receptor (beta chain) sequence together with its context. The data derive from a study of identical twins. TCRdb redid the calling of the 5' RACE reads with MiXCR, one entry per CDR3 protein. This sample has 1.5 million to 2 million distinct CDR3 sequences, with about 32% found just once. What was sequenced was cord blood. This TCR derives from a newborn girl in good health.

The CDR3 loop reads CSARDCNRNTGELFF. CDR3 nucleotide sequence: TGCAGTGCTAGAGATTGTAACAGGAACACCGGGGAGCTGTTTTTT. The chain carries TRBV20-1 and TRBJ2-2; D is uncertain. The CDR3 contains 15 residues. Germline CDR1 is DFQATT and CDR2 is SNEGSKA (reference sequence). The V end was cut by 0 bases, the J end by 1 base, with 9 bases between.